A selection of T cell receptor beta chains follows, all from one sample in a study of cytomegalovirus exposure and HLA in healthy donors. Sequencing used immunoSEQ multiplex PCR; TCRdb keeps in-frame clones, though not all of them. The repertoire holds 250,000 to 400,000 clones, with about nine tenths as singletons. The sequencing sample was made of PBMCs. All receptors come from a woman younger than 45 in good health and CMV-seropositive. The CDR3 runs from the conserved cysteine through the conserved F or W. Each record gives: V gene, J gene, D gene, clone size, CDR3 length, CDR3 DNA, CDR3 protein. A D gene is named only where the DNA matches it firmly. Size is stated for part of the rows, as once, few or many counts, or as a class when the clone is expanded.

V gene: TRBV11-2
J gene: TRBJ2-1
D gene: TRBD2
clone size: -
CDR3 length: 15
CDR3 DNA: TGTGCCAGCAGCTTAGAAGCGGGGGCCTACAATGAGCAGTTCTTC
CDR3 protein: CASSLEAGAYNEQFF

V gene: TRBV30
J gene: TRBJ2-3
D gene: -
clone size: -
CDR3 length: 18
CDR3 DNA: TGTGCCTGGAGTGTGAGAGTGTTGGGGGCCCGAGGCACAGATACGCAGTATTTT
CDR3 protein: CAWSVRVLGARGTDTQYF

V gene: TRBV2
J gene: TRBJ2-3
D gene: TRBD2
clone size: -
CDR3 length: 15
CDR3 DNA: TGTGCCAGCAGTGAGCGGGGGTCCCGCACAGATACGCAGTATTTT
CDR3 protein: CASSERGSRTDTQYF

V gene: TRBV9
J gene: TRBJ1-1
D gene: -
clone size: -
CDR3 length: 14
CDR3 DNA: TGTGCCAGCAGCAGGGGGGGCAGTAACACTGAAGCTTTCTTT
CDR3 protein: CASSRGGSNTEAFF

V gene: TRBV27
J gene: TRBJ2-1
D gene: -
clone size: -
CDR3 length: 15
CDR3 DNA: TGTGCCAGCAGTTTATATTTTGGCTCCTACAATGAGCAGTTCTTC
CDR3 protein: CASSLYFGSYNEQFF

V gene: TRBV29-1
J gene: TRBJ2-3
D gene: -
clone size: -
CDR3 length: 13
CDR3 DNA: TGCAGCGTTACGGGACCTTCTTCATATACGCAGTATTTT
CDR3 protein: CSVTGPSSYTQYF

V gene: TRBV27
J gene: TRBJ1-4
D gene: TRBD1
clone size: -
CDR3 length: 16
CDR3 DNA: TGTGCCAGCAGTTTACAAGGGACAGGGGCTACTGAAAAACTGTTTTTT
CDR3 protein: CASSLQGTGATEKLFF

V gene: TRBV19
J gene: TRBJ1-2
D gene: -
clone size: -
CDR3 length: 14
CDR3 DNA: TGTGCCAGTAGTCAGGGGTCTCGGCTCTATGGCTACACCTTC
CDR3 protein: CASSQGSRLYGYTF

V gene: TRBV7-3
J gene: TRBJ2-1
D gene: -
clone size: -
CDR3 length: 14
CDR3 DNA: TGTGCCAGCAGCTTTCAGGGCTCCTACAATGAGCAGTTCTTC
CDR3 protein: CASSFQGSYNEQFF

V gene: TRBV7-3
J gene: TRBJ2-5
D gene: TRBD1
clone size: -
CDR3 length: 15
CDR3 DNA: TGTGCCAGCAGCCAGACAGGGGGCTATTCGGAGACCCAGTACTTC
CDR3 protein: CASSQTGGYSETQYF

V gene: TRBV6-6
J gene: TRBJ1-4
D gene: -
clone size: -
CDR3 length: 15
CDR3 DNA: TGTGCCAGCAGTTATCAGGACACTACCGATGAAAAACTGTTTTTT
CDR3 protein: CASSYQDTTDEKLFF

V gene: TRBV7-9
J gene: TRBJ2-7
D gene: -
clone size: -
CDR3 length: 12
CDR3 DNA: TGTGCCAGCACCCAGGGTTGGGGAGAGCAGTACTTC
CDR3 protein: CASTQGWGEQYF

V gene: TRBV5-1
J gene: TRBJ1-1
D gene: -
clone size: -
CDR3 length: 14
CDR3 DNA: TGCGCCAGCAGCTTGGGCAGCCTGAACACTGAAGCTTTCTTT
CDR3 protein: CASSLGSLNTEAFF

V gene: TRBV7-3
J gene: TRBJ2-7
D gene: TRBD1
clone size: -
CDR3 length: 15
CDR3 DNA: TGTGCCAGCAGCTTAGGACAGGGAGGTTTATTCGAGCAGTACTTC
CDR3 protein: CASSLGQGGLFEQYF

V gene: TRBV27
J gene: TRBJ2-4
D gene: TRBD2
clone size: -
CDR3 length: 16
CDR3 DNA: TGTGCCAGCAGTTTATCCCCGCGGGGGTGGGAAAACATTCAGTACTTC
CDR3 protein: CASSLSPRGWENIQYF

V gene: TRBV4-3
J gene: TRBJ2-1
D gene: TRBD2
clone size: -
CDR3 length: 17
CDR3 DNA: TGCGCCAGCAGCCACGGGGCTAGCGGTAGCTCCTACAATGAGCAGTTCTTC
CDR3 protein: CASSHGASGSSYNEQFF

V gene: TRBV15
J gene: TRBJ1-5
D gene: -
clone size: -
CDR3 length: 14
CDR3 DNA: TGTGCCACCAGCAGACAAGGGAAACATCAGCCCCAGCATTTT
CDR3 protein: CATSRQGKHQPQHF

V gene: TRBV19
J gene: TRBJ2-6
D gene: -
clone size: -
CDR3 length: 20
CDR3 DNA: TGTGCCAGTAGCCCGGGTAGGGCCCTGGAGGAAGGTCGCGGGGCCAACGTCCTGACTTTC
CDR3 protein: CASSPGRALEEGRGANVLTF

V gene: TRBV29-1
J gene: TRBJ2-1
D gene: TRBD2
clone size: -
CDR3 length: 14
CDR3 DNA: TGCAGCGTCGGGACGGGACTAGCGGCGGGTGAGCAGTTCTTC
CDR3 protein: CSVGTGLAAGEQFF

V gene: TRBV28
J gene: TRBJ2-7
D gene: TRBD1
clone size: few
CDR3 length: 15
CDR3 DNA: TGTGCCAGCAGTTCATACGGGACAGGGGCCTACGAGCAGTACTTC
CDR3 protein: CASSSYGTGAYEQYF

V gene: TRBV27
J gene: TRBJ2-3
D gene: -
clone size: -
CDR3 length: 12
CDR3 DNA: TGTGCCAGCAGGACAGCTACAGATACGCAGTATTTT
CDR3 protein: CASRTATDTQYF

V gene: TRBV6-5
J gene: TRBJ2-7
D gene: -
clone size: once
CDR3 length: 12
CDR3 DNA: TGTGCCAGCATGAGGGACTCCTACGAGCAGTACTTC
CDR3 protein: CASMRDSYEQYF

V gene: TRBV5-4
J gene: TRBJ1-2
D gene: -
clone size: -
CDR3 length: 13
CDR3 DNA: TGTGCCAGCAGCTTGGGGCAACTCTATGGCTACACCTTC
CDR3 protein: CASSLGQLYGYTF

V gene: TRBV4-3
J gene: TRBJ2-1
D gene: TRBD2
clone size: -
CDR3 length: 16
CDR3 DNA: TGCGCCAGCAGCCAAGATTGGGGAGGGGTGAACAATGAGCAGTTCTTC
CDR3 protein: CASSQDWGGVNNEQFF